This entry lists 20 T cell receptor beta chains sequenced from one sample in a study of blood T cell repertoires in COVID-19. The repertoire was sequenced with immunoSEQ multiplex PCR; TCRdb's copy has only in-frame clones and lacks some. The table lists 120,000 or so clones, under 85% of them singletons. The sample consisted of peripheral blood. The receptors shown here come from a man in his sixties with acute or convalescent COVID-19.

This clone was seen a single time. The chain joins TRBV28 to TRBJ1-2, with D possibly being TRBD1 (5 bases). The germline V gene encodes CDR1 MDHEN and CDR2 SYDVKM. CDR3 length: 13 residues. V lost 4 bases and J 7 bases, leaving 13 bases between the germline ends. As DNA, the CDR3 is TGTGCCAGCAGTTCGCCAGGGCGGTCTGGCTACACCTTC. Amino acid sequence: CASSSPGRSGYTF.

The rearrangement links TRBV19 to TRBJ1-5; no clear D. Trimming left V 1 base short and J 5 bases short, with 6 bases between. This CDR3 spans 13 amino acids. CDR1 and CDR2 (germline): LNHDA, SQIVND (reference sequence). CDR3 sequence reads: CASSIAVYQPQHF. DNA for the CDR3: TGTGCCAGTAGTATAGCCGTTTATCAGCCCCAGCATTTT.

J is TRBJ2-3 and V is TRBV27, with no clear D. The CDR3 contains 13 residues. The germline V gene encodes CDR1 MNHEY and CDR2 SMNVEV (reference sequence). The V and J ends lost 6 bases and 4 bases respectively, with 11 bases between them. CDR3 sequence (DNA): TGTGCCAGCAGCCCCCTCCCCCCAGATACGCAGTATTTT. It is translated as CASSPLPPDTQYF.

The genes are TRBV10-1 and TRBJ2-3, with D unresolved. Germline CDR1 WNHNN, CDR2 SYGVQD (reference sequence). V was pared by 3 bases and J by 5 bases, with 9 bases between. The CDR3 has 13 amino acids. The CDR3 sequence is CASSDLEIDTQYF. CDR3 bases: TGCGCCAGCAGTGACTTAGAGATAGATACGCAGTATTTT.

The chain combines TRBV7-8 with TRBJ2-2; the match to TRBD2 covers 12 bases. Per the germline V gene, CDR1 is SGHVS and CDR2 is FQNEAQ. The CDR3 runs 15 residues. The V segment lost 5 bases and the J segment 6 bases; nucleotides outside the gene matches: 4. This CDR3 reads CASSPSGRVAGELFF. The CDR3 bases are TGTGCCAGCAGCCCTAGCGGGAGGGTGGCCGGGGAGCTGTTTTTT.

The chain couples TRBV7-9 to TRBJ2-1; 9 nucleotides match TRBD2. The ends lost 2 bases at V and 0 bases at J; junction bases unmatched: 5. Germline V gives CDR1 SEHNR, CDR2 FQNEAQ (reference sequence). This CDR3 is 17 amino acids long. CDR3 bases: TGTGCCAGCAGCTTATATACGACTAGCGGCTCCTACAATGAGCAGTTCTTC. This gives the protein CASSLYTTSGSYNEQFF. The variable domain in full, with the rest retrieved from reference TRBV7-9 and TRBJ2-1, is DTGVSQNPRHKITKRGQNVTFRCDPISEHNRLYWYRQTLGQGPEFLTYFQNEAQLEKSRLLSDRFSAERPKGSFSTLEIQRTEQGDSAMYLCASSLYTTSGSYNEQFFGPGTRLTVL.

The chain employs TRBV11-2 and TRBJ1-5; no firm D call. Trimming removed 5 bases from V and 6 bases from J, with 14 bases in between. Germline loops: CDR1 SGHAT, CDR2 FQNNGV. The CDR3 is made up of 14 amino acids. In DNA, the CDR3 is TGTGCCAGCAGCGTTTCAGGCCTCGGTCAGCCCCAGCATTTT. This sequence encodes CASSVSGLGQPQHF.

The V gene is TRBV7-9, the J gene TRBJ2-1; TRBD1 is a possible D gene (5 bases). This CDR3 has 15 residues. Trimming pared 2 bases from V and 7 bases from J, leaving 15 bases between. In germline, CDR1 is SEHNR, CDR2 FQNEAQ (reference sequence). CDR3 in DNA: TGTGCCAGCAGCTTAATCGCAGGGAATAAGAATGAGCAGTTCTTC. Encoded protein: CASSLIAGNKNEQFF.

CDR3 nucleotide sequence: TGTGCCAGCAGCTCTCCTAGCGGGACTGGTGAGCAGTACTTC. This sequence encodes CASSSPSGTGEQYF. The chain employs TRBV5-4 and TRBJ2-7; 9 bases are a match to TRBD2. The CDR3 is made up of 14 amino acids. V lost 3 bases, J lost 7 bases, and 8 bases stayed unmatched. The V gene's germline CDR1 is SGHNT and CDR2 YYREEE (reference sequence).

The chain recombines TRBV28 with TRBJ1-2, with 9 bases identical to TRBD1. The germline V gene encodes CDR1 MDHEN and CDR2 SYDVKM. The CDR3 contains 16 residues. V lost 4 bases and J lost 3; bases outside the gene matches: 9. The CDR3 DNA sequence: TGTGCCAGCAGTTCTCCGGGACAGGGAGCTTACTATGGCTACACCTTC. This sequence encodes CASSSPGQGAYYGYTF.

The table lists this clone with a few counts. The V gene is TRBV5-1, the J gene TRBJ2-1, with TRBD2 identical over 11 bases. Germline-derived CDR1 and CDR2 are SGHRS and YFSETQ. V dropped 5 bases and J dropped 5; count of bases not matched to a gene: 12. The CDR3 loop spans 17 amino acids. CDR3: CASSPVLAGESDNEQFF. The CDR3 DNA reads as TGCGCCAGCAGTCCCGTACTAGCGGGAGAGTCGGACAATGAGCAGTTCTTC. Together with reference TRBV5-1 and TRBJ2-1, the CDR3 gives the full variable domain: KAGVTQTPRYLIKTRGQQVTLSCSPISGHRSVSWYQQTPGQGLQFLFEYFSETQRNKGNFPGRFSGRQFSNSRSEMNVSTLELGDSALYLCASSPVLAGESDNEQFFGPGTRLTVL.

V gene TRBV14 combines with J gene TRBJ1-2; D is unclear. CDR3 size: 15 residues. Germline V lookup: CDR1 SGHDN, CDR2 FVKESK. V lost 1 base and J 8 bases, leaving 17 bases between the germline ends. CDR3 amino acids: CASSQVRGSTSGYTF. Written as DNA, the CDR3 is TGTGCCAGCAGCCAAGTTAGAGGGTCCACATCGGGCTACACCTTC.

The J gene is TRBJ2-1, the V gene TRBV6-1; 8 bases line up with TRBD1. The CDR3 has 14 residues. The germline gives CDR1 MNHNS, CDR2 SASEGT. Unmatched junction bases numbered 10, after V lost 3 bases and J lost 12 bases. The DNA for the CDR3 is TGTGCCAGCAGTGATGGGTTGGACAGGGCCATGCAGTTCTTC. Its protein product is CASSDGLDRAMQFF.

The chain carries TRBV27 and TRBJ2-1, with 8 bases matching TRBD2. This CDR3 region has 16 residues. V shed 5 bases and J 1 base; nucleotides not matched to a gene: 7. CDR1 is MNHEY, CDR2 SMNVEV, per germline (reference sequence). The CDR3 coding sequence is TGTGCCAGCAGTCGGGTCGGGGGGGGTTCCTACAATGAGCAGTTCTTC. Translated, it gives CASSRVGGGSYNEQFF.

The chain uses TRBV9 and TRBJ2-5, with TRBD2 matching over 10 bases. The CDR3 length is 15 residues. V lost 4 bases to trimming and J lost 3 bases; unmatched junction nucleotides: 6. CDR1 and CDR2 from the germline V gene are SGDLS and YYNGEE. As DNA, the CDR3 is TGTGCCAGCAGCCCCGGAAGCGGGAGGGAAGAGACCCAGTACTTC. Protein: CASSPGSGREETQYF.

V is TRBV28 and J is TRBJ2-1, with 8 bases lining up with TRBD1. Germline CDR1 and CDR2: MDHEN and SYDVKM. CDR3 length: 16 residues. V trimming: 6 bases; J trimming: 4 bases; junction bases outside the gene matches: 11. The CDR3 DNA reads TGTGCCAGCAGCTCGGACAGGGTGGGAGCTTACAATGAGCAGTTCTTC. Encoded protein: CASSSDRVGAYNEQFF. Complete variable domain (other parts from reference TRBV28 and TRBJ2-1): DVKVTQSSRYLVKRTGEKVFLECVQDMDHENMFWYRQDPGLGLRLIYFSYDVKMKEKGDIPEGYSVSREKKERFSLILESASTNQTSMYLCASSSDRVGAYNEQFFGPGTRLTVL.

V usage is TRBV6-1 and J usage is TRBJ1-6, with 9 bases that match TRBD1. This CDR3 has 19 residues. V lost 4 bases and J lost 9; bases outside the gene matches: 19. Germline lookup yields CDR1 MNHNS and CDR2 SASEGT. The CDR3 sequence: CASSVRRGQGTGAGSPLHF. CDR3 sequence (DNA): TGTGCCAGCAGTGTTCGTAGGGGACAGGGAACTGGTGCTGGTTCACCCCTCCACTTT.

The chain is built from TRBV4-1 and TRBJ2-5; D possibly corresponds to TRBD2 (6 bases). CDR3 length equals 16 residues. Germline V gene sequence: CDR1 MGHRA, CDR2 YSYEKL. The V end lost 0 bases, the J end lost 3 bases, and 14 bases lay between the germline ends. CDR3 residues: CASSQELVGGEETQYF. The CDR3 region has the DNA TGCGCCAGCAGCCAAGAATTAGTTGGAGGGGAAGAGACCCAGTACTTC.

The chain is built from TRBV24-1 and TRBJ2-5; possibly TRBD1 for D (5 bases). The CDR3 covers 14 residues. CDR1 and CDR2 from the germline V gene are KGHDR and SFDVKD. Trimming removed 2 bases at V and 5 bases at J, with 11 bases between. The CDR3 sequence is CATSDWGSVETQYF. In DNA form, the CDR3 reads TGTGCCACCAGTGATTGGGGCAGCGTGGAGACCCAGTACTTC.

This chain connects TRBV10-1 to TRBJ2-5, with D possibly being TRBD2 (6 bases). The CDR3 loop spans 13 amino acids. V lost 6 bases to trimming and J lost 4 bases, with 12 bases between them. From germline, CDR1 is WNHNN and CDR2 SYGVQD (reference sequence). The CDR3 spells CASSRGMVETQYF. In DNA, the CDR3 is TGCGCCAGCAGCCGGGGGATGGTAGAGACCCAGTACTTC.